The 21 T cell receptor beta chains below were found in one sample sequenced in a study of siplizumab effects on memory and regulatory T cells. The method was immunoSEQ multiplex PCR; TCRdb's version includes in-frame clones alone and lacks a portion of them. The data contain about 98,000 clones, 92% of them singletons. Sequenced input: CD4+ T cells sorted from blood. The receptors were sampled from a human donor in good health.

The chain is built from TRBV5-4 and TRBJ2-3; either TRBD1 or TRBD2 may supply D (5 bases each). Germline V lookup: CDR1 SGHNT, CDR2 YYREEE (reference sequence). V gave up 1 base and J gave up 2 bases, with 17 bases separating them. The CDR3 is 17 residues long. The CDR3 DNA follows: TGTGCCAGCAGCTTGTGGTCCCTGGGGACCCACACAGATACGCAGTATTTT. Protein: CASSLWSLGTHTDTQYF. The complete variable domain, with remaining parts taken from reference TRBV5-4 and TRBJ2-3, reads ETGVTQSPTHLIKTRGQQVTLRCSSQSGHNTVSWYQQALGQGPQFIFQYYREEENGRGNFPPRFSGLQFPNYSSELNVNALELDDSALYLCASSLWSLGTHTDTQYFGPGTRLTVL.

The rearrangement uses TRBV19 and TRBJ2-7, with TRBD2 matching 12 bases. Germline V gene data show CDR1 as LNHDA and CDR2 as SQIVND (reference sequence). The CDR3 has 13 amino acids. J gave up 5 bases and V 7 bases, and 3 bases lay outside the gene matches. The CDR3 DNA is TGTGCCAGTAAACTAGCGGGAGGCCACGAGCAGTACTTC. Its protein product is CASKLAGGHEQYF. The whole variable domain, remainder taken from reference TRBV19 and TRBJ2-7, is DGGITQSPKYLFRKEGQNVTLSCEQNLNHDAMYWYRQDPGQGLRLIYYSQIVNDFQKGDIAEGYSVSREKKESFPLTVTSAQKNPTAFYLCASKLAGGHEQYFGPGTRLTVT.

The V call is TRBV18, the J call TRBJ2-4; 7 nucleotides align to TRBD2. The V gene's germline CDR1 is KGHSH and CDR2 LQKENI. CDR3 size: 14 residues. V shed 4 bases and J 3 bases; nucleotides not matched to a gene: 3. The CDR3 bases are TGTGCCAGCTCACGGGGAGGGGACAAAAACATTCAGTACTTC. Translation: CASSRGGDKNIQYF.

The chain employs TRBV2 and TRBJ2-1; no definite D call. The CDR3 contains 14 residues. Germline lookup yields CDR1 SNHLY and CDR2 FYNNEI. V was pared by 7 bases and J by 1 base, with 11 bases between. The CDR3 reads CASNPRSSYNEQFF. The DNA of the CDR3 is TGTGCCAGCAACCCGCGAAGTTCCTACAATGAGCAGTTCTTC.

The V gene is TRBV4-1, the J gene TRBJ2-5; D is uncertain. Looked up from germline, CDR1 is MGHRA and CDR2 is YSYEKL. There are 16 residues in the CDR3. V was trimmed by 2 bases and J by 4 bases, leaving 17 bases between them. This CDR3 reads CASSQQIPGFGETQYF. Here the CDR3 DNA reads TGCGCCAGCAGCCAACAAATCCCAGGTTTCGGAGAGACCCAGTACTTC.

The rearrangement uses TRBV27 and TRBJ2-7, with D possibly TRBD2 on 6 matching bases. V lost 6 bases to trimming and J lost 4 bases, with 28 bases between them. This CDR3 spans 18 amino acids. Germline V gene data show CDR1 as MNHEY and CDR2 as SMNVEV (reference sequence). Here the CDR3 reads CASSGPGTSVTFRYEQYF. The CDR3 coding sequence is TGTGCCAGCAGCGGGCCGGGGACTTCCGTAACGTTTCGGTACGAGCAGTACTTC.

The chain combines TRBV11-2 with TRBJ1-2, with no clear D. The V gene's germline CDR1 is SGHAT and CDR2 FQNNGV. Trimming pared 0 bases from V and 6 bases from J, leaving 11 bases between. CDR3 length: 14 amino acids. CDR3 loop: CASSLDGLSNGYTF. The CDR3 DNA follows: TGTGCCAGCAGCTTAGATGGGTTGTCGAATGGCTACACCTTC.

V is TRBV5-5 and J is TRBJ1-3; D gene unclear. This CDR3 has 16 amino acids. The germline gives CDR1 SGHKS, CDR2 YYEKEE (reference sequence). V lost 2 bases and J 0 bases, leaving 12 bases between the germline ends. The CDR3 coding sequence is TGTGCCAGCAGCTTAGGCCCTAATACCTCTGGAAACACCATATATTTT. This sequence encodes CASSLGPNTSGNTIYF.

This rearrangement joins TRBV19 to TRBJ1-5; D is undetermined. This CDR3 contains 14 residues. Per germline, CDR1 LNHDA and CDR2 SQIVND (reference sequence). V lost 9 bases and J 0 bases, leaving 12 bases between the germline ends. The CDR3 region is CASTPLYSNQPQHF. The DNA of the CDR3 is TGTGCCAGCACGCCCCTCTATAGCAATCAGCCCCAGCATTTT.

The V gene is TRBV19, the J gene TRBJ2-4, with 8 nucleotides matching TRBD1. The CDR3 has 18 residues. J lost 2 bases, V lost 1 base, and 10 bases had no gene match. Germline V gene lookup returns CDR1 LNHDA and CDR2 SQIVND (reference sequence). CDR3 nucleotide sequence: TGTGCCAGTAGTATAGTAAGGGGACAGGCGGTATCCAAAAACATTCAGTACTTC. It specifies CASSIVRGQAVSKNIQYF.

The chain joins TRBV9 to TRBJ1-1; D gene unclear. The germline V gene encodes CDR1 SGDLS and CDR2 YYNGEE. The CDR3 has 15 amino acids. V lost 0 bases and J 6 bases, leaving 15 bases between the germline ends. CDR3 sequence reads: CASSVGTDVYAEAFF. The CDR3 DNA reads as TGTGCCAGCAGCGTAGGGACTGACGTTTACGCTGAAGCTTTCTTT.

The chain has TRBV30 and TRBJ2-1, with D possibly being TRBD2 (6 bases). This CDR3 has 16 amino acids. V was cut by 0 bases and J by 4 bases, with 16 bases left in between. Germline V CDR1 and CDR2: GTSNPN, SVGIG (reference sequence). Here the CDR3 DNA reads TGTGCCTGGAGTGTACTATCCGGAGGGCCTTACAATGAGCAGTTCTTC. Protein product: CAWSVLSGGPYNEQFF.

The chain uses TRBV27 and TRBJ2-7; the D gene is possibly TRBD1 (7 bases). Germline V gene sequence: CDR1 MNHEY, CDR2 SMNVEV (reference sequence). CDR3 size: 15 residues. The V end lost 5 bases, the J end lost 0 bases, and 14 bases lay between the germline ends. CDR3 nucleotides: TGTGCCAGCAGTACCCAGGGGGGCCGCTCCTACGAGCAGTACTTC. This translates into CASSTQGGRSYEQYF.

The V and J genes are TRBV27 and TRBJ1-2; possibly TRBD1 for D (5 bases). The CDR3 contains 15 residues. The germline gives CDR1 MNHEY, CDR2 SMNVEV (reference sequence). The V end was cut by 5 bases, the J end by 8 bases, with 21 bases between. This CDR3 reads CASSPQGTPPLGYTF. CDR3 bases: TGTGCCAGCAGTCCCCAGGGTACTCCCCCACTCGGCTACACCTTC.

The chain has TRBV6-6 and TRBJ1-5; TRBD1 might be the D (5 bases). The CDR3 extends over 14 amino acids. Germline V gene lookup returns CDR1 MNHNY and CDR2 SVGAGI (reference sequence). Trimming removed 8 bases from V and 4 bases from J, with 15 bases in between. CDR3 in amino acids: CASDTGRANQPQHF. CDR3 coding DNA: TGTGCCAGCGATACGGGGCGGGCAAATCAGCCCCAGCATTTT.

The rearrangement uses TRBV6-1 and TRBJ2-1; the D gene is possibly TRBD2 (5 bases). Germline CDR1 and CDR2: MNHNS and SASEGT. V lost 6 bases and J lost 8, with 11 bases in between. This CDR3 spans 12 amino acids. CDR3 sequence: CASSHEGYEQFF. CDR3 nucleotides: TGTGCCAGCAGCCACGAGGGCTATGAGCAGTTCTTC.

CDR3 nucleotide sequence: TGTGCCAGCAGCTTAACGGGGACCTTCACAGATACGCAGTATTTT. Translation: CASSLTGTFTDTQYF. The V call is TRBV7-3, the J call TRBJ2-3, with D perhaps assigned TRBD1 or TRBD2 (5 bases each). CDR1 and CDR2 (germline): SGHTA, FQGTGA. V was cut by 0 bases and J by 2 bases, with 9 bases left in between. This CDR3 is built from 15 residues. The full variable domain, its missing parts supplied by reference TRBV7-3 and TRBJ2-3, is GAGVSQTPSNKVTEKGKYVELRCDPISGHTALYWYRQSLGQGPEFLIYFQGTGAADDSGLPNDRFFAVRPEGSVSTLKIQRTERGDSAVYLCASSLTGTFTDTQYFGPGTRLTVL.

This chain connects TRBV6-6 to TRBJ2-3; D gene ambiguous. The V and J ends lost 6 bases and 4 bases respectively, with 8 bases between them. Germline loops: CDR1 MNHNY, CDR2 SVGAGI (reference sequence). The CDR3 runs 12 residues. CDR3 sequence (DNA): TGTGCCAGCAGCCCTAGTTCAGATACGCAGTATTTT. This codes for CASSPSSDTQYF.

This chain joins TRBV28 and TRBJ2-7, with 7 nucleotides matching TRBD1. Germline assignment: CDR1 MDHEN and CDR2 SYDVKM. There are 18 residues in the CDR3. The junction had 18 bases not matched to a gene; V was cut back by 5 bases and J by 2 bases. The chain's CDR3 is CASSLDPFRQGKTYEQYF. The CDR3 DNA follows: TGTGCCAGCAGTCTTGACCCCTTCCGACAGGGCAAGACCTACGAGCAGTACTTC.

This sequence joins TRBV9 and TRBJ2-5, with a weak D call TRBD2 (7 bases). The CDR3 is 18 amino acids. The V gene's germline CDR1 is SGDLS and CDR2 YYNGEE. V lost 0 bases and J lost 1, with 19 bases in between. CDR3: CASSVVGLGGPTQETQYF. In DNA form, the CDR3 reads TGTGCCAGCAGCGTAGTCGGGTTGGGGGGGCCGACCCAAGAGACCCAGTACTTC.

The chain links TRBV5-1 to TRBJ1-4, with 9 bases that match TRBD1. V shed 5 bases, J shed 7 bases, and the junction held 6 bases outside the gene matches. The CDR3 loop spans 14 amino acids. Germline values: CDR1 SGHRS, CDR2 YFSETQ. The CDR3 reads CASSMGTGSEKLFF. The CDR3 DNA sequence: TGCGCCAGCAGTATGGGGACAGGGTCTGAAAAACTGTTTTTT.